A selection of T cell receptor beta chains follows, all from one sample in a study of shared clonotypes between healthy human individuals. Generated by immunoSEQ multiplex PCR, the TCRdb table keeps only in-frame clones and is missing some. The sample lists around 2.1 million clones, under 97% occurring once. The sample was naive CD4+ T cells sorted from blood. The receptors here all came from a man aged 18 to 30 in good health. CDR3s include the opening cysteine and the closing phenylalanine or tryptophan. The order of the fields is CDR3 DNA, CDR3 protein, D gene, clone size, J gene, V gene. The D gene is left open where the match is weak. For some rows the clone size is stated as once, few or many, or as a class when expanded; others skip it.

CDR3 DNA: TGCGCCAGCAGTAAGAGTACGGGTTTCGGGGAGACCCAGTACTTC; CDR3 protein: CASSKSTGFGETQYF; D gene: -; clone size: -; J gene: TRBJ2-5; V gene: TRBV5-1
CDR3 DNA: TGTGCCAGCAGTTACTCGCGCGACCTGGACTACGAGCAGTACTTC; CDR3 protein: CASSYSRDLDYEQYF; D gene: -; clone size: -; J gene: TRBJ2-7; V gene: TRBV6-6
CDR3 DNA: TGCGCCAGCAGCTTCGGGACTAGCGGGACTTACGAGCAGTACTTC; CDR3 protein: CASSFGTSGTYEQYF; D gene: TRBD2; clone size: -; J gene: TRBJ2-7; V gene: TRBV5-1
CDR3 DNA: TGTGCCAGCAGCCCGAATCAGGGTGGGACTGAAGCTTTCTTT; CDR3 protein: CASSPNQGGTEAFF; D gene: -; clone size: -; J gene: TRBJ1-1; V gene: TRBV7-4
CDR3 DNA: TGCGCCAGCAGCTTAGGACAGGGCTACACTGAAGCTTTCTTT; CDR3 protein: CASSLGQGYTEAFF; D gene: TRBD1; clone size: -; J gene: TRBJ1-1; V gene: TRBV5-1
CDR3 DNA: TGCGCCAGCATGCGGTCGACGGCAAACACCGGGGAGCTGTTTTTT; CDR3 protein: CASMRSTANTGELFF; D gene: -; clone size: once; J gene: TRBJ2-2; V gene: TRBV5-1
CDR3 DNA: TGTGCCAGCAGTTACGACAGCCGCAATCAGCCCCAGCATTTT; CDR3 protein: CASSYDSRNQPQHF; D gene: -; clone size: -; J gene: TRBJ1-5; V gene: TRBV6-6
CDR3 DNA: TGTGCCAGCATCTCGGGGACGCCTTCCTACGAGCAGTACTTC; CDR3 protein: CASISGTPSYEQYF; D gene: -; clone size: -; J gene: TRBJ2-7; V gene: TRBV6-1
CDR3 DNA: TGTGCCAGCAGCGACAGGTTACCTGGGGCCAACGTCCTGACTTTC; CDR3 protein: CASSDRLPGANVLTF; D gene: -; clone size: -; J gene: TRBJ2-6; V gene: TRBV9
CDR3 DNA: TGTGCCAGCAGCGACGGGAGGATAATTACAGATACGCAGTATTTT; CDR3 protein: CASSDGRIITDTQYF; D gene: TRBD2; clone size: once; J gene: TRBJ2-3; V gene: TRBV9
CDR3 DNA: TGTGCCAGCAGCAAAGTTGGACAGTACGAGCAGTACTTC; CDR3 protein: CASSKVGQYEQYF; D gene: -; clone size: -; J gene: TRBJ2-7; V gene: TRBV21-1
CDR3 DNA: TGTGCCAGCAGTTTAATCGGACAGAGGGGCAATCAGCCCCAGCATTTT; CDR3 protein: CASSLIGQRGNQPQHF; D gene: -; clone size: -; J gene: TRBJ1-5; V gene: TRBV28
CDR3 DNA: TGTGCCTGGAGTGTGGACGCCAACTATGGCTACACCTTC; CDR3 protein: CAWSVDANYGYTF; D gene: -; clone size: -; J gene: TRBJ1-2; V gene: TRBV30
CDR3 DNA: TGCGCCAGCAGCAGTGGATCGGGGACTAGCGGGAGGAGGGCCTACGAGCAGTACTTC; CDR3 protein: CASSSGSGTSGRRAYEQYF; D gene: TRBD2; clone size: -; J gene: TRBJ2-7; V gene: TRBV5-1
CDR3 DNA: TGTGCCAGCACCACAAACTCCCCAGGGGGCGACGAGCAGTACTTC; CDR3 protein: CASTTNSPGGDEQYF; D gene: TRBD1; clone size: -; J gene: TRBJ2-7; V gene: TRBV7-2
CDR3 DNA: TGTGCCAGCTCCGGACAGGGGAACTTAGGTCAGCCCCAGCATTTT; CDR3 protein: CASSGQGNLGQPQHF; D gene: TRBD1; clone size: -; J gene: TRBJ1-5; V gene: TRBV18
CDR3 DNA: TGCGCCAGCAGCTTGTCGCGGGGGCGTCGAGATACGCAGTATTTT; CDR3 protein: CASSLSRGRRDTQYF; D gene: -; clone size: -; J gene: TRBJ2-3; V gene: TRBV5-1
CDR3 DNA: TGTGCCAGTAGTATAGGTGCTAGCGGGGGCGATACGCAGTATTTT; CDR3 protein: CASSIGASGGDTQYF; D gene: TRBD2; clone size: -; J gene: TRBJ2-3; V gene: TRBV19
CDR3 DNA: TGTGCCAGCACCCCCAATGGGAGGAGCACAGATACGCAGTATTTT; CDR3 protein: CASTPNGRSTDTQYF; D gene: -; clone size: -; J gene: TRBJ2-3; V gene: TRBV6-6
CDR3 DNA: TGTGCCAGCAGTTCATCCGGACAGGGAGGTCCCGGGGAGCTGTTTTTT; CDR3 protein: CASSSSGQGGPGELFF; D gene: TRBD1; clone size: -; J gene: TRBJ2-2; V gene: TRBV28
CDR3 DNA: TGTGCCAGCAGCTTAGAGGGGGGATACTCCTACAATGAGCAGTTCTTC; CDR3 protein: CASSLEGGYSYNEQFF; D gene: -; clone size: -; J gene: TRBJ2-1; V gene: TRBV7-3
CDR3 DNA: TGTGCCAGCAGTGTACTAGCGGGGGGGGAAGATACGCAGTATTTT; CDR3 protein: CASSVLAGGEDTQYF; D gene: TRBD2; clone size: -; J gene: TRBJ2-3; V gene: TRBV2
CDR3 DNA: TGTGCCATCAGTTCGGGCACCTCCTACGAGCAGTACTTC; CDR3 protein: CAISSGTSYEQYF; D gene: -; clone size: -; J gene: TRBJ2-7; V gene: TRBV10-3
CDR3 DNA: TGCGCCAGCAGCATTAGGTTCCTAGGGGATAGCACAGATACGCAGTATTTT; CDR3 protein: CASSIRFLGDSTDTQYF; D gene: -; clone size: -; J gene: TRBJ2-3; V gene: TRBV5-1
CDR3 DNA: TGTGCCAGCAGCACTCAACCGGGACTAGCGGGAGGCCGCACCGGGGAGCTGTTTTTT; CDR3 protein: CASSTQPGLAGGRTGELFF; D gene: TRBD2; clone size: -; J gene: TRBJ2-2; V gene: TRBV7-9
CDR3 DNA: TGTGCCAGCAGTTTTCTGGCCGGGGTTGGGGGCACCGGGGAGCTGTTTTTT; CDR3 protein: CASSFLAGVGGTGELFF; D gene: -; clone size: -; J gene: TRBJ2-2; V gene: TRBV27
CDR3 DNA: TGTGCCAGCAGTTTATTTATTCCGGGTCAGCTAAACACTGAAGCTTTCTTT; CDR3 protein: CASSLFIPGQLNTEAFF; D gene: -; clone size: -; J gene: TRBJ1-1; V gene: TRBV28
CDR3 DNA: TGTGCCAGCAGCTTAGGGGTACTAGCGGGAGGGCCCTCGTACAATGAGCAGTTCTTC; CDR3 protein: CASSLGVLAGGPSYNEQFF; D gene: TRBD2; clone size: -; J gene: TRBJ2-1; V gene: TRBV7-6
CDR3 DNA: TGTGCCTGGAGCCGGACAGGGTGGGAAGAGACCCAGTACTTC; CDR3 protein: CAWSRTGWEETQYF; D gene: TRBD1; clone size: -; J gene: TRBJ2-5; V gene: TRBV30
CDR3 DNA: TGTGCCAGCACCCCGGTCTCAACTAATGAAAAACTGTTTTTT; CDR3 protein: CASTPVSTNEKLFF; D gene: -; clone size: -; J gene: TRBJ1-4; V gene: TRBV6-1
CDR3 DNA: TGCGCCAGCAGCCAACCCGGGACTAGCGGGAGTGCCACCGGGGAGCTGTTTTTT; CDR3 protein: CASSQPGTSGSATGELFF; D gene: TRBD2; clone size: -; J gene: TRBJ2-2; V gene: TRBV4-1
CDR3 DNA: TGTGCCAGCAGTGGACAGGGGGGTTACACCGGGGAGCTGTTTTTT; CDR3 protein: CASSGQGGYTGELFF; D gene: TRBD1; clone size: -; J gene: TRBJ2-2; V gene: TRBV2
CDR3 DNA: TGTGCCAGCAGTCTGGGGGCGGACCGAGGGGTCGAGCAGTACTTC; CDR3 protein: CASSLGADRGVEQYF; D gene: -; clone size: -; J gene: TRBJ2-7; V gene: TRBV6-4
CDR3 DNA: TGTGCCAGCAGTCAACCCGGGACTAGTAACCGCGAGCAGTACTTC; CDR3 protein: CASSQPGTSNREQYF; D gene: TRBD2; clone size: -; J gene: TRBJ2-7; V gene: TRBV6-5
CDR3 DNA: TGTGCCAGTATTTCCTCCCGGACAGGTCGTCCGGGTAACGCTGAAGCTTTCTTT; CDR3 protein: CASISSRTGRPGNAEAFF; D gene: TRBD1; clone size: -; J gene: TRBJ1-1; V gene: TRBV19
CDR3 DNA: TGTGCCATCAGTGGGGGGAACTACGGTACTAATACGCAGTATTTT; CDR3 protein: CAISGGNYGTNTQYF; D gene: -; clone size: -; J gene: TRBJ2-3; V gene: TRBV10-3
CDR3 DNA: TGTGCCAGCAGCGCCCGTTCATGGGGGACAGTCGCCCATTCTGGAAACACCATATATTTT; CDR3 protein: CASSARSWGTVAHSGNTIYF; D gene: TRBD1; clone size: -; J gene: TRBJ1-3; V gene: TRBV13
CDR3 DNA: TGTGCCAGCAGCACGGGTGGGGAGCAGTACTTC; CDR3 protein: CASSTGGEQYF; D gene: -; clone size: -; J gene: TRBJ2-7; V gene: TRBV11-1
CDR3 DNA: TGTGCCAGCTTCCCTTTCGGATCTGGGGCCAACGTCCTGACTTTC; CDR3 protein: CASFPFGSGANVLTF; D gene: -; clone size: -; J gene: TRBJ2-6; V gene: TRBV6-6
CDR3 DNA: TGTGCCAGCAGATCCGGGACAGGGGGCGCCTTCTCTGGGGCCAACGTCCTGACTTTC; CDR3 protein: CASRSGTGGAFSGANVLTF; D gene: TRBD1; clone size: -; J gene: TRBJ2-6; V gene: TRBV28
CDR3 DNA: TGTGCCAGTAGTATAAGGGCTAGCGGGGGCCAAGAGACCCAGTACTTC; CDR3 protein: CASSIRASGGQETQYF; D gene: TRBD2; clone size: once; J gene: TRBJ2-5; V gene: TRBV19
CDR3 DNA: TGCGCCAGCAGCTTGGCCGGAGACTTCTCCTACAATGAGCAGTTCTTC; CDR3 protein: CASSLAGDFSYNEQFF; D gene: -; clone size: -; J gene: TRBJ2-1; V gene: TRBV5-1
CDR3 DNA: TGCGCCAGCAGCAGAGTTAGCGGGACCATTAGCACAGATACGCAGTATTTT; CDR3 protein: CASSRVSGTISTDTQYF; D gene: TRBD2; clone size: -; J gene: TRBJ2-3; V gene: TRBV5-1
CDR3 DNA: TGTGCCAGCAGCTTAGCGCGTCTAACCTACGAGCAGTACTTC; CDR3 protein: CASSLARLTYEQYF; D gene: -; clone size: once; J gene: TRBJ2-7; V gene: TRBV7-8
CDR3 DNA: TGTGCCAGCAGTGCACAGGGTAACGGCTACACCTTC; CDR3 protein: CASSAQGNGYTF; D gene: -; clone size: -; J gene: TRBJ1-2; V gene: TRBV2
CDR3 DNA: TGTGCCAGCAGCGCAGATAGCAATCAGCCCCAGCATTTT; CDR3 protein: CASSADSNQPQHF; D gene: -; clone size: few; J gene: TRBJ1-5; V gene: TRBV9
CDR3 DNA: TGTGCCTGGAGGCGGGGCAACTCTGGAAACACCATATATTTT; CDR3 protein: CAWRRGNSGNTIYF; D gene: -; clone size: -; J gene: TRBJ1-3; V gene: TRBV30
CDR3 DNA: TGTGCCAACTGTGACAACTACAATGAGCAGTTCTTC; CDR3 protein: CANCDNYNEQFF; D gene: -; clone size: -; J gene: TRBJ2-1; V gene: TRBV21-1
CDR3 DNA: TGTGCCAGCAGACTTACAGGGTCCTACAATGAGCAGTTCTTC; CDR3 protein: CASRLTGSYNEQFF; D gene: -; clone size: -; J gene: TRBJ2-1; V gene: TRBV28